This TCR beta chain was sequenced during a study of shared clonotypes between healthy human individuals. Study information: The study used three CD4 naive, three CD4 memory, two CD8 naive and one CD8 memory plate per donor.

Sequenced by immunoSEQ multiplex PCR; TCRdb stores in-frame clones only, minus some. The data contain some 2.1 million clones, around 95% of them singletons. CD45RO negativity and positive selection for CCR7 defined naive CD8 cells, a population that excluded terminally differentiated effector memory CD45RA+ cells. Germline V gene sequence: CDR1 PRHDT, CDR2 FYEKMQ (reference sequence). The CDR3 runs 17 residues. The junction had 16 bases not matched to a gene; V was cut back by 4 bases and J by 4 bases. This clonotype originated in a man between 18 and 35 years old in good health. Some clones in this sample may be carry-over from other donors' samples. Sequencing used naive CD8+ T cells from PBMCs. The V and J genes are TRBV13 and TRBJ2-7; 7 positions match TRBD1. The CDR3 loop reads CASSSNLEEGAPYEQYF. Here the CDR3 DNA reads TGTGCCAGCAGCTCTAACCTCGAAGAGGGGGCCCCATACGAGCAGTACTTC.